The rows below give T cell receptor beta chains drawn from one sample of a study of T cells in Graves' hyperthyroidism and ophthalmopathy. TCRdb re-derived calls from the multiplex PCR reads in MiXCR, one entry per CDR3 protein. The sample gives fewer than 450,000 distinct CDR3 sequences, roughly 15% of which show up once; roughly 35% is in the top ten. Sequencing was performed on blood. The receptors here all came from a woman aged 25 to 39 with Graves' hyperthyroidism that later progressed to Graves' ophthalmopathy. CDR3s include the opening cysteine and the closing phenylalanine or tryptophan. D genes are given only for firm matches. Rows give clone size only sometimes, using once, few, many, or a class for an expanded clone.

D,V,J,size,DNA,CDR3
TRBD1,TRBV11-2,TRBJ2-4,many,TGTGCCAGCAGCTTCGTCAGGGGGTCCAAAAACATTCAGTACTTC,CASSFVRGSKNIQYF
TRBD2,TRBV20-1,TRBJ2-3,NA,TGCAGTGCTGACCGCCCTGGCGGGGGGACTGGCACAGATACGCAGTATTTT,CSADRPGGGTGTDTQYF
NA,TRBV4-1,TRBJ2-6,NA,TGCGCCAGCAGCCAAGATATCGTGACCTCTGGGGCCAACGTCCTGACTTTC,CASSQDIVTSGANVLTF
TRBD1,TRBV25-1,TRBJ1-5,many,TGTGCCAGCAGTGACAAAGGACAGGGGACGAACCTGTGTCAGCCCCAGCATTTT,CASSDKGQGTNLCQPQHF
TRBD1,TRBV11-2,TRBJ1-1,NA,TGTGCCAGCAGCCAGGGGACAGGCGCCGTGAACACTGAAGCTTTCTTT,CASSQGTGAVNTEAFF
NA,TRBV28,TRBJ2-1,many,TGTGCCAGCAACTACGAGGGCGGGTGGAGAACCTACAATGAGCAGTTCTTC,CASNYEGGWRTYNEQFF
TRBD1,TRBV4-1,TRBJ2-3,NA,TGCGCCAGCAGCCAAGCCCCGACACTGACAGGGTTTAGTGGTACGCAGTATTTT,CASSQAPTLTGFSGTQYF
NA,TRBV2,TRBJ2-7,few,TGTGCCAGCGAGAGCGGAACCTTCTACGAGCAGTACTTC,CASESGTFYEQYF
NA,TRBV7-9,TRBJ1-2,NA,TGTGCCAGCAGCTTCGGACAGAGCTACTATGGCTACACCTTC,CASSFGQSYYGYTF
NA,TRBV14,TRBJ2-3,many,TGTGCCAGCAGCCGCAAACTTACCACAGATACGCAGTATTTT,CASSRKLTTDTQYF
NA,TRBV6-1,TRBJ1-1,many,TGTGCCAGCACCCAGGGAGAAGCTTTCTTT,CASTQGEAFF
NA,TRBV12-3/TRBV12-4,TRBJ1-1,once,TGTGCCGGCAGTCCCTCCTTGGGACAGAACACTGAAGCTTTCTTT,CAGSPSLGQNTEAFF
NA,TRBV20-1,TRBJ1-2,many,TGCAGTGCTCAAAGAGAACGGGACGTTGGCTACACCTTC,CSAQRERDVGYTF
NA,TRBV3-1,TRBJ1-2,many,TGTGCCAGCAGCCAAGGTACCGGTGGCTACACCTTC,CASSQGTGGYTF
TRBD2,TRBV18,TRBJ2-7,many,TGTGCCAGCTCCCTCCAGACTAGCGGGAGCTTTTACGAGCAGTACTTC,CASSLQTSGSFYEQYF
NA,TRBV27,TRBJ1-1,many,TGTGCCAGCAGTTGGGGACGGCCGAACACTGAAGCTTTCTTT,CASSWGRPNTEAFF
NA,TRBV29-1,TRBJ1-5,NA,TGCAGCGTTCTGCGAGGAGCCACCCTACATTTT,CSVLRGATLHF